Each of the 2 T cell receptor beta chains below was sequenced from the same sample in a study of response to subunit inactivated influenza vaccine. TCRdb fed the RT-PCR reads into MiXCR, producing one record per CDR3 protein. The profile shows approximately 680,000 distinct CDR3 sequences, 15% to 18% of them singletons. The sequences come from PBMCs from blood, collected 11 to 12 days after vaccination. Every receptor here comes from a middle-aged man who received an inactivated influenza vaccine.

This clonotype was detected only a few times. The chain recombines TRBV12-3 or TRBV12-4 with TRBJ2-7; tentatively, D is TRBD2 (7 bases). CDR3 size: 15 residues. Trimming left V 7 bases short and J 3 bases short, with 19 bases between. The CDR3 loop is CASTPHGGASYEQYF. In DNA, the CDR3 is TGTGCCAGCACCCCCCATGGGGGGGCGAGCTACGAGCAGTACTTC.

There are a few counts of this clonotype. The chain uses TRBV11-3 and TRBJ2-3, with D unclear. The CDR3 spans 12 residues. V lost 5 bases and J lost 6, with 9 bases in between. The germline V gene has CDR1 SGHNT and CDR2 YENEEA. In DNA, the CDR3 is TGTGCCAGCAGCCCCGACGGGGATACGCAGTATTTT. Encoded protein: CASSPDGDTQYF.